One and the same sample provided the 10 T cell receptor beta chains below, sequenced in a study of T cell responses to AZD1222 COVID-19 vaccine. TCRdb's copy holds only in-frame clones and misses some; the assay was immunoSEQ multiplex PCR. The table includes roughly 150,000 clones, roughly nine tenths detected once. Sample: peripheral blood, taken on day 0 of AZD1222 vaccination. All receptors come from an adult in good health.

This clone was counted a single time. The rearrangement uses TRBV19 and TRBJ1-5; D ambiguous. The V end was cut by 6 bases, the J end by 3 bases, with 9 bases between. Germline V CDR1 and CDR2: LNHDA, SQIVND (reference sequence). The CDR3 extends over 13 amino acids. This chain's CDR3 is CASSAGPNQPQHF. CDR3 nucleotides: TGTGCCAGTAGCGCCGGACCCAATCAGCCCCAGCATTTT.

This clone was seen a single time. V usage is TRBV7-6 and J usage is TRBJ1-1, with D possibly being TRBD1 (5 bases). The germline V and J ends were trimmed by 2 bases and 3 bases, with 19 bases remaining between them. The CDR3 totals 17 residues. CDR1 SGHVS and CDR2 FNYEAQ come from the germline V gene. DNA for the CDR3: TGTGCCAGCAGCTTATTACAGGAGGTCGTCTCTGACACTGAAGCTTTCTTT. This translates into CASSLLQEVVSDTEAFF.

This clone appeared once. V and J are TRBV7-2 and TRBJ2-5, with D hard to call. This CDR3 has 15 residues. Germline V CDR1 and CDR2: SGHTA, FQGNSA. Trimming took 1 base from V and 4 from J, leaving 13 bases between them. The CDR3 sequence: CASSLVFAHSETQYF. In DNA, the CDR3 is TGTGCCAGCAGCTTAGTTTTTGCCCATTCAGAGACCCAGTACTTC.

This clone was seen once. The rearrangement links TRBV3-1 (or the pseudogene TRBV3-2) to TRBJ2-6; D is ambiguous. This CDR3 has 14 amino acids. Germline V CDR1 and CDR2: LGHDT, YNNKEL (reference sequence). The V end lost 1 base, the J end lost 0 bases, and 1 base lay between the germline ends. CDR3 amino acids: CASSQGSGANVLTF. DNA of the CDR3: TGTGCCAGCAGCCAAGGCTCTGGGGCCAACGTCCTGACTTTC.

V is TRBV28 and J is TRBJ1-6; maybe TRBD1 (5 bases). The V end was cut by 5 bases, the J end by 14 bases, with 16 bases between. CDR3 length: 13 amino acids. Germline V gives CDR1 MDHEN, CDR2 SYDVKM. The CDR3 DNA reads TGTGCCAGCAGTCCTGGGGCCGCTCAGGCCCTCCACTTT. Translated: CASSPGAAQALHF. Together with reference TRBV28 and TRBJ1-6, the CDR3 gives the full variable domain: DVKVTQSSRYLVKRTGEKVFLECVQDMDHENMFWYRQDPGLGLRLIYFSYDVKMKEKGDIPEGYSVSREKKERFSLILESASTNQTSMYLCASSPGAAQALHFGNGTRLTVT.

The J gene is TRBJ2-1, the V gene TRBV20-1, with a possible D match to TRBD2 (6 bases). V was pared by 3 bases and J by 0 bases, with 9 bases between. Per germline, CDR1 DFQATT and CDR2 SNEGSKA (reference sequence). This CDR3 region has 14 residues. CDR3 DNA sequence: TGCAGTGCTAGTGCACTAGCCTCCTACAATGAGCAGTTCTTC. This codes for CSASALASYNEQFF.

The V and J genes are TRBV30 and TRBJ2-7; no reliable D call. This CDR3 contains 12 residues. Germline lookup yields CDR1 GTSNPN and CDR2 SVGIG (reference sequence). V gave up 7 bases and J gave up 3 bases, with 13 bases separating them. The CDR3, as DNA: TGTGCCTATTCCCCGATGGACTACGAGCAGTACTTC. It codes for CAYSPMDYEQYF.

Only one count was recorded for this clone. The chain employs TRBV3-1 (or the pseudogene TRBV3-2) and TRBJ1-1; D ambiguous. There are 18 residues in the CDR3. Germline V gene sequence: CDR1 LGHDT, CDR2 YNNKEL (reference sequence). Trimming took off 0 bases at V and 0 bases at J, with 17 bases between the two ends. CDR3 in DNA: TGTGCCAGCAGCCAAGATCTAAGCAGCGGGGTGGTGAACACTGAAGCTTTCTTT. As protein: CASSQDLSSGVVNTEAFF.

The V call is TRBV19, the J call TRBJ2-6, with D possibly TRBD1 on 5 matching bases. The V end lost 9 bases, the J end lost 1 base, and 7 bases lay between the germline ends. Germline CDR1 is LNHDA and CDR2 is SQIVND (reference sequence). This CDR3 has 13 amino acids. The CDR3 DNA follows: TGTGCCAGCAGGGCTTCTGGGGCCAACGTCCTGACTTTC. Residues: CASRASGANVLTF.

CDR3 nucleotides: TGTGCCAGCAGCTTAAGCTTTCCGACGAGAAACACCATATATTTT. The encoded protein is CASSLSFPTRNTIYF. The chain carries TRBV7-9 and TRBJ1-3; D unclear. The CDR3 consists of 15 residues. The ends were cut back, 2 bases at V and 5 bases at J, with 13 bases in the middle. Germline loops: CDR1 SEHNR, CDR2 FQNEAQ (reference sequence).